Below are 23 T cell receptor beta chains sequenced from a single sample in a study of technical replicates of blood from a handful of donors. This table comes from immunoSEQ multiplex PCR, and its TCRdb copy is limited to in-frame clones, with some not included. The table records 50,000 to 60,000 clones, around 91% of them present only once. The sequencing input was PBMCs. All receptors derive from a human donor in good health. Some clones in this sample may be carry-over from other donors' samples.

The V call is TRBV19, the J call TRBJ2-5, with unresolved D. Germline values: CDR1 LNHDA, CDR2 SQIVND (reference sequence). Trimming removed 10 bases from V and 4 bases from J, with 16 bases in between. The CDR3 is 13 residues long. The CDR3 protein is CATPSVLGETQYF. In DNA, the CDR3 is TGTGCCACCCCGAGCGTTCTCGGAGAGACCCAGTACTTC.

V is TRBV2 and J is TRBJ1-5, with 7 nucleotides matching TRBD1. V was pared by 3 bases and J by 2 bases, with 13 bases of the junction left unmatched. This CDR3 has 18 amino acids. The germline CDR1 and CDR2 sequences are SNHLY and FYNNEI. The DNA for the CDR3 is TGTGCCAGCAGTGAGTTCGGGACAGAGGTGGAGCGCAATCAGCCCCAGCATTTT. The encoded protein is CASSEFGTEVERNQPQHF.

The chain couples TRBV10-1 to TRBJ2-7, with D possibly matching TRBD1 (5 bases). Trimming cost V 2 bases and J 1 base, with 9 bases left between them. Germline CDR1 WNHNN, CDR2 SYGVQD (reference sequence). CDR3 length: 14 residues. CDR3 sequence (DNA): TGCGCCAGCAGTGAGAGGCAGGGTTCCTACGAGCAGTACTTC. Its translation: CASSERQGSYEQYF.

The V call is TRBV2, the J call TRBJ1-5, with 10 bases fitting TRBD1. The germline V gene encodes CDR1 SNHLY and CDR2 FYNNEI. CDR3 length equals 14 residues. Trimming removed 4 bases from V and 5 bases from J; junction bases left unmatched: 2. CDR3 sequence reads: CASSGDRGHQPQHF. The CDR3 bases are TGTGCCAGCAGTGGCGACAGGGGGCATCAGCCCCAGCATTTT.

This clone came up once. The genes are TRBV4-3 and TRBJ1-2; 9 nucleotides agree with TRBD1. The CDR3 consists of 14 residues. The V gene end was trimmed by 8 bases and the J gene end by 1 base; junction bases not matched to a gene: 5. Germline V gene lookup returns CDR1 LGHNA and CDR2 YSLEER. The CDR3 loop is CASAQGALNYGYTF. For the CDR3, the DNA is TGCGCCAGCGCACAGGGGGCCCTTAACTATGGCTACACCTTC.

The gene calls are TRBV19 and TRBJ1-1, with a possible D match to TRBD1 (5 bases). Deletions cut 3 bases from V and 1 base from J, with 6 bases between. The CDR3 sequence is 13 residues long. Germline assignment: CDR1 LNHDA and CDR2 SQIVND (reference sequence). The DNA of the CDR3 is TGTGCCAGTAGTATGACAGAGAACACTGAAGCTTTCTTT. Translation: CASSMTENTEAFF.

The rearrangement uses TRBV5-6 and TRBJ1-6, with 7 bases lining up with TRBD1. Germline loops: CDR1 SGHDT, CDR2 YYEEEE. There are 16 residues in the CDR3. After removal of 5 bases from V and 4 bases from J, the junction contained 9 bases not matched to a gene. CDR3: CASRAGTERYNSPLHF. The CDR3, as DNA: TGTGCCAGCAGGGCCGGGACAGAGCGTTATAATTCACCCCTCCACTTT.

DNA of the CDR3: TGTGCCAGCAGCCAATCTAGCGGTGCTAGCACAGATACGCAGTATTTT. This sequence encodes CASSQSSGASTDTQYF. The V and J genes are TRBV4-2 and TRBJ2-3; 7 nucleotides agree with TRBD2. Germline V gene lookup returns CDR1 LGHNA and CDR2 YNFKEQ. V trimming: 2 bases; J trimming: 0 bases; junction bases outside the gene matches: 5. This CDR3 contains 16 residues.

This chain joins TRBV15 and TRBJ2-5; D uncertain. CDR3 length: 14 residues. CDR1 and CDR2 (germline): LNHNV, YYDKDF (reference sequence). V lost 0 bases and J lost 2, with 7 bases in between. The DNA of the CDR3 is TGTGCCACCAGCAGAGATGTCGGGCAAGAGACCCAGTACTTC. Protein: CATSRDVGQETQYF.

The V gene is TRBV5-1, the J gene TRBJ2-3; TRBD1 is a possible D gene (5 bases). Germline loops: CDR1 SGHRS, CDR2 YFSETQ. Trimming pared 8 bases from V and 6 bases from J, leaving 19 bases between. This CDR3 has 14 amino acids. The CDR3 DNA reads as TGCGCCAGTTCAGCAGGGTCGGGCTCCGATACGCAGTATTTT. This gives the protein CASSAGSGSDTQYF.

V gene TRBV5-1 combines with J gene TRBJ1-3; 8 bases map to TRBD1. Germline CDR1 SGHRS, CDR2 YFSETQ. The CDR3 totals 19 residues. V trimming: 4 bases; J trimming: 0 bases; junction bases outside the gene matches: 15. The chain's CDR3 is CASSKRDRQGLDSGNTIYF. CDR3 coding DNA: TGCGCCAGCAGCAAAAGAGATAGACAGGGGCTAGACTCTGGAAACACCATATATTTT.

V usage is TRBV7-2 and J usage is TRBJ1-5, with D hard to call. The germline CDR1 and CDR2 sequences are SGHTA and FQGNSA. V lost 8 bases to trimming and J lost 4 bases, with 12 bases between them. The CDR3 extends over 13 amino acids. The CDR3 loop is CASGLRGNQPQHF. CDR3 coding DNA: TGTGCCAGCGGGCTGCGGGGAAATCAGCCCCAGCATTTT.

This chain uses TRBV27 with TRBJ1-1; TRBD1 is a possible D gene (6 bases). The V gene lost 6 bases and the J gene lost 2 bases, with 19 bases spanning the gap. Germline assignment: CDR1 MNHEY and CDR2 SMNVEV (reference sequence). The CDR3 consists of 16 residues. CDR3 sequence reads: CASRTRPQGYNTEAFF. The CDR3 nucleotides read TGTGCCAGCAGAACCCGCCCACAGGGCTATAACACTGAAGCTTTCTTT.

This clone appeared a few times. V usage is TRBV5-4 and J usage is TRBJ2-7; 15 bases agree with TRBD2. The CDR3 sequence is 15 residues long. Germline CDR1 is SGHNT and CDR2 is YYREEE (reference sequence). After removal of 3 bases from V and 7 bases from J, the junction contained 5 bases not matched to a gene. DNA for the CDR3: TGTGCCAGCAGCTCCCCGGGACTAGCGGGAGGTGAGCAGTACTTC. It codes for CASSSPGLAGGEQYF.

The chain has TRBV7-9 and TRBJ1-2, with TRBD1 identical over 8 bases. V lost 4 bases to trimming and J lost 8 bases; unmatched junction nucleotides: 6. Per the germline V gene, CDR1 is SEHNR and CDR2 is FQNEAQ (reference sequence). The CDR3 covers 13 residues. CDR3 protein: CASSSGQVYGYTF. The CDR3 DNA is TGTGCCAGCAGCTCGGGACAGGTTTACGGCTACACCTTC.

This clone occurred a few times. The chain has TRBV27 and TRBJ2-7, with TRBD2 matching 8 bases. The junction had 4 bases not matched to a gene; V was cut back by 6 bases and J by 0 bases. Germline CDR1 is MNHEY and CDR2 is SMNVEV (reference sequence). The CDR3 covers 14 residues. CDR3 DNA sequence: TGTGCCAGCAGGATTAGCGGGACCTCCTACGAGCAGTACTTC. Translated: CASRISGTSYEQYF.

The table lists this clone with a count of one. The chain carries TRBV29-1 and TRBJ2-2; TRBD1 is a possible D gene (5 bases). CDR1 and CDR2 from the germline V gene are SQVTM and ANQGSEA. V lost 2 bases and J lost 2, with 12 bases in between. The CDR3 is 15 amino acids. The CDR3 protein is CSVERRDRNTGELFF. CDR3 DNA: TGCAGCGTTGAAAGAAGAGACAGAAACACCGGGGAGCTGTTTTTT.

This chain connects TRBV6-5 to TRBJ2-7; D remains unclear. Germline values: CDR1 MNHEY, CDR2 SVGAGI. This CDR3 has 14 amino acids. V was shortened by 0 bases and J by 0 bases, with 6 bases between the two germline ends. The CDR3 sequence is CASSYSARSYEQYF. For the CDR3, the DNA is TGTGCCAGCAGTTACTCGGCCCGCTCCTACGAGCAGTACTTC.

The chain is built from TRBV5-1 and TRBJ1-6, with D unclear. CDR1 is SGHRS, CDR2 YFSETQ, per germline. Trimming removed 4 bases at V and 5 bases at J, with 13 bases between. CDR3 size: 15 residues. The CDR3 region is CASSRGFGDNSPLHF. The CDR3 DNA is TGCGCCAGCAGCAGAGGGTTTGGGGATAATTCACCCCTCCACTTT.

This clone showed up just a few times. V usage is TRBV4-2 and J usage is TRBJ2-7; 7 bases align to TRBD2. The V gene end was trimmed by 1 base and the J gene end by 5 bases; junction bases not matched to a gene: 11. The CDR3 is 16 amino acids. Germline V gene lookup returns CDR1 LGHNA and CDR2 YNFKEQ. The CDR3 coding sequence is TGTGCCAGCAGCCAAGTATTCGGACTAGTATCCCACGAGCAGTACTTC. It specifies CASSQVFGLVSHEQYF.

The chain is built from TRBV10-3 and TRBJ2-1, with 10 bases that match TRBD1. The germline V gene has CDR1 ENHRY and CDR2 SYGVKD. V lost 6 bases, J lost 7 bases, and 0 bases stayed unmatched. CDR3 length equals 12 residues. DNA of the CDR3: TGTGCCATCAGGGACAGGGGGAATGAGCAGTTCTTC. Protein product: CAIRDRGNEQFF.

J is TRBJ2-7 and V is TRBV27; TRBD1 matches at 7 bases. This CDR3 spans 13 amino acids. Trimming at V came to 8 bases and at J to 0 bases, leaving 4 bases not matched to a gene. In germline, CDR1 is MNHEY, CDR2 SMNVEV (reference sequence). In DNA, the CDR3 is TGTGCCAGCGGGGACAGTACCTCCTACGAGCAGTACTTC. Translated, it gives CASGDSTSYEQYF.

The chain combines TRBV11-3 with TRBJ2-6; D is undetermined. The germline V and J ends were trimmed by 5 bases and 2 bases, with 7 bases remaining between them. In germline, CDR1 is SGHNT, CDR2 YENEEA. The CDR3 loop spans 14 amino acids. This chain's CDR3 is CASSETAGANVLTF. For the CDR3, the DNA is TGTGCCAGCAGCGAAACAGCTGGGGCCAACGTCCTGACTTTC.